Listed here is a single T cell receptor (beta chain). This clonotype was counted many times. Its specific antigen is unknown. Base qualities are not provided; no much larger clone lies one nucleotide away. Receptor libraries were prepared by 5' RACE. The listed sequencing device is NextSeq 500. To allow correction of PCR and sequencing errors, the TCR library protocol tagged every TCR cDNA molecule with a unique molecular identifier. The study's own analysis went as follows. TCR identification, UMI-based error correction and CDR3 extraction were all carried out with Decombinator tools. TCRs above a frequency of 2 per 1,000, corresponding to the top 1% of the tumor frequency distribution, were defined as expanded. Renyi diversity was computed with the R vegan package after each repertoire had been subsampled 100 times to 5,000 TCRs. CDR3 similarity networks were built from amino acid triplet string-kernel similarity, with CDR3s being connected when pairwise similarity was above 0.82. TCRdb handled the public reads itself, with Q25 trimming in fastp and clone calling in MiXCR, and kept productive beta chains. Identical CDR3 proteins give one entry, which carries the most common genes and DNA. The V and J calls come from TCRdb's annotation, not from the publication. Here the sample has 60,000 to 85,000 distinct CDR3 sequences; nearly 9% occur a single time. Clones ranked in the top ten supply less than 2% of the sample.

This sample was included in a study of spatial heterogeneity in lung cancer (dated by TCRdb to the late 2010s). Study-wide context: Donors were 65 to 85 patients with early-stage, untreated non-small cell lung cancer from the lung TRACERx cohort. Follow-up PBMC samples were sequenced whenever available, and the median time to follow-up was roughly two years after resection. Beta-chain transcripts were consistently detected in greater numbers than alpha-chain transcripts, which likely reflected higher beta-chain transcript abundance. In the raw uncorrected reads, each unique combination of TCR and UMI appeared more than ten times on average. The study quantitatively compared TCR alpha and beta repertoires across multiple tumor regions, matched nontumor lung and blood in non-small cell lung cancer. Nonsynonymous mutation counts, determined by whole-exome sequencing of tumor tissue, were related to TCR repertoire features. Both alpha and beta chains were TCR-sequenced in approximately 200 tumor regions, under 85 matched nontumor lung samples and roughly 50 PBMC samples obtained at surgery.

Relative to germline, V is missing 4 bases and J is missing 5 bases, with 5 bases of the junction outside any gene match. The CDR3 runs 14 residues from the cysteine to the phenylalanine. The retained sequence is limited to the CDR3, 42 bases, with the frame set at the first base. Sequences SGHDN (CDR1) and FVKESK (CDR2) are obtained from the germline V gene. The sample's time point label, decoded: blood at routine non-recurrence follow-up after resection. Whole RNA extracted from tumor and nontumor lung tissue, or from cryopreserved PBMC samples, was used for TCR sequencing without cell sorting. Patients were selected for TCR sequencing only if sufficient RNA was available from at least two tumor regions. Broader findings and caveats from the paper: Ubiquitous expanded tumor TCRs were detected in blood more often at tumor resection than at routine follow-up. Confirming at a functional level the hypothesis that regional TCRs recognize regional mutations was considered to require additional single-cell paired TCR alpha and beta sequencing. Comparisons of baseline and follow-up blood repertoires included only 14 to 15 patients.

The sample in question was PBMCs, obtained at follow-up. The clonotype originates from a female donor with early-stage non-small cell lung cancer. The sequence links TRBV14 to TRBJ2-1, with 7 bases matching TRBD2. The CDR3 has the sequence CASSPTLADNEQFF. The DNA sequence is as follows: TGTGCCAGCAGCCCCACGCTAGCGGACAATGAGCAGTTCTTC.